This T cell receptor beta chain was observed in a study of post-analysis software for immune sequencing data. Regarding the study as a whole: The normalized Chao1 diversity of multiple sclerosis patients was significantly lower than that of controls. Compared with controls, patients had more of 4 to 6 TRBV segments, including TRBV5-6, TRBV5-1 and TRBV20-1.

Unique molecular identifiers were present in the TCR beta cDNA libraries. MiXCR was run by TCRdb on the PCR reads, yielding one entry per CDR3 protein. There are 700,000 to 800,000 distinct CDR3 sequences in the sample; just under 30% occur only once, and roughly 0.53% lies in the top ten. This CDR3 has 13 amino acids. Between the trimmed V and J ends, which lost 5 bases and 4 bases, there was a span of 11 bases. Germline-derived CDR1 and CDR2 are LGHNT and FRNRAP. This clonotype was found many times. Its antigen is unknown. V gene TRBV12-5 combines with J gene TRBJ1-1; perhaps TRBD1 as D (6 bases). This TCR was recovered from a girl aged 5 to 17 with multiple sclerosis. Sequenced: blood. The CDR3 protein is CASGIGGGTEAFF. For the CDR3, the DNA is TGTGCTAGTGGTATAGGGGGTGGCACTGAAGCTTTCTTT. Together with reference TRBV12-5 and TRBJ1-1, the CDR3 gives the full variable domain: DARVTQTPRHKVTEMGQEVTMRCQPILGHNTVFWYRQTMMQGLELLAYFRNRAPLDDSGMPKDRFSAEMPDATLATLKIQPSEPRDSAVYFCASGIGGGTEAFFGQGTRLTVV.